A single sample is the source of the 8 T cell receptor beta chains below, sequenced in a study of T cell changes during pregnancy in multiple sclerosis. Here immunoSEQ multiplex PCR was the method, and the copy in TCRdb shows in-frame clones only, minus some. The table has about 70,000 clones, around 90% seen once. The sequences come from CD4+ T cells from peripheral blood mononuclear cells, collected after pregnancy. These receptors originate from a female donor with multiple sclerosis, enrolled in a pregnancy study.

Comment on this clone: This specimen includes other DNA sequences encoding the same CDR3. The chain uses TRBV27 and TRBJ2-1; 7 positions agree with TRBD2. Germline-derived CDR1 and CDR2 are MNHEY and SMNVEV (reference sequence). The CDR3 is 15 amino acids. With 2 bases clipped from V and 4 bases from J, the junction kept 5 bases outside the gene matches. This chain's CDR3 is CASSLRSSGYNEQFF. CDR3 bases: TGTGCCAGCAGTTTAAGGTCTAGCGGATACAATGAGCAGTTCTTC.

The rearrangement uses TRBV12-5 and TRBJ1-1; 7 nucleotides line up with TRBD1. V was clipped by 6 bases and J by 2 bases; unmatched bases: 6. Germline CDR1 is LGHNT and CDR2 is FRNRAP. The CDR3 covers 14 residues. CDR3 sequence: CASGAGDRNTEAFF. The CDR3 coding sequence is TGTGCTAGTGGAGCCGGGGACAGAAACACTGAAGCTTTCTTT.

The chain has TRBV5-1 and TRBJ2-7; tentatively, D is TRBD1 (6 bases). Trimming removed 5 bases from V and 0 bases from J, with 15 bases in between. CDR1 SGHRS and CDR2 YFSETQ come from the germline V gene. The CDR3 runs to 15 residues. The CDR3 protein is CASRVVRDNSYEQYF. Here the CDR3 DNA reads TGCGCCAGCAGGGTCGTCCGGGACAACTCCTACGAGCAGTACTTC.

In its sample, this clone was seen a few times. Sequence at one end of the junction differs from germline and may be a read error. V usage is TRBV14 and J usage is TRBJ1-6; TRBD1 matches 9 bases. The CDR3 is 15 residues long. The V gene's germline CDR1 is SGHDN and CDR2 FVKESK. The CDR3 DNA reads TGTGCCAGCAGCAAGACCGGGACAGGGAATTCTCCCCTCCACTTT. As protein: CASSKTGTGNSPLHF.

The chain combines TRBV27 with TRBJ1-5, with 7 bases lining up with TRBD1. Looked up from germline, CDR1 is MNHEY and CDR2 is SMNVEV (reference sequence). V gave up 6 bases and J gave up 2 bases; unmatched junction bases: 4. The length of the CDR3 is 14 residues. CDR3 residues: CASRDTGGNQPQHF. For the CDR3, the DNA is TGTGCCAGCAGGGATACAGGGGGCAATCAGCCCCAGCATTTT.

The rearrangement uses TRBV10-2 and TRBJ1-1; D unclear. Trimming cost V 7 bases and J 1 base, with 13 bases left between them. The CDR3 runs to 14 residues. Germline V lookup: CDR1 WSHSY, CDR2 SAAADI. The DNA for the CDR3 is TGCGCCAGCAAATTCGCCAGTCAGAACACTGAAGCTTTCTTT. Its protein product is CASKFASQNTEAFF.

The chain joins TRBV7-9 to TRBJ2-7; D unclear. Looked up from germline, CDR1 is SEHNR and CDR2 is FQNEAQ (reference sequence). Trimming took 5 bases from V and 2 from J, leaving 16 bases between them. The CDR3 has 15 residues. In DNA form, the CDR3 reads TGTGCCAGCAGCCCGTGGGCCAATCGTCCCTACGAGCAGTACTTC. Protein sequence: CASSPWANRPYEQYF.

The chain employs TRBV19 and TRBJ2-1; possible D gene TRBD2, 6 bases. V lost 6 bases and J lost 0, with 12 bases in between. Per the germline V gene, CDR1 is LNHDA and CDR2 is SQIVND (reference sequence). CDR3 length equals 15 residues. CDR3 in DNA: TGTGCCAGTAGAAGACTAGAGAGCTCCTACAATGAGCAGTTCTTC. This codes for CASRRLESSYNEQFF.